This TCR beta chain was retrieved from a study of blood T cell repertoires in COVID-19. Study overall: Both acute and convalescent COVID-19 samples were obtained from the United States, Italy and Spain. T cells, B-cell-depleted T cells, or PBMCs provided the cDNA or gDNA that served as material.

The CDR3 length is 14 residues. Germline CDR1 MDHEN, CDR2 SYDVKM. V was clipped by 2 bases and J by 8 bases, with 12 bases between them. As handled by the study authors: Amplification of reference gene primers provided the estimated nucleated cell counts. Clones were read by immunoSEQ multiplex PCR, and TCRdb kept only the in-frame ones, dropping some. From that table come the V and J calls and clone size; the DNA was used to work out D and trimming. The table records tens of thousands of clones, over 70% of them present only once. This clone was picked up many times. The source material was peripheral blood. The receptor comes from a man at least 80 years old with active or convalescent COVID-19. This chain connects TRBV28 to TRBJ1-4; D ambiguous. The CDR3 sequence: CASSLHAVREKLFF. CDR3 nucleotides: TGTGCCAGCAGTTTACACGCGGTTCGCGAAAAACTGTTTTTT.